This paragraph covers one T cell receptor (beta chain) sequence. Its target is unknown. The record originates from a study of glioma-infiltrating T cells after dendritic cell vaccination. Study summary: Patients received autologous tumor lysate-pulsed dendritic cell vaccination between 2003 and 2012. Autologous tumor lysate was loaded overnight onto monocyte-derived dendritic cells grown about seven days with IL-4 and GM-CSF.

The CDR3 covers 18 residues. Per germline, CDR1 PRHDT and CDR2 FYEKMQ (reference sequence). After removal of 3 bases from V and 3 bases from J, the junction contained 9 bases not matched to a gene. The repertoire was sequenced with immunoSEQ multiplex PCR; TCRdb's copy has only in-frame clones and lacks some. The profile shows tens of thousands of clones, over 75% of them singletons. Study-wide findings and caveats: Only a small number of patients had complete blood and tumor samples.

This clonotype was sampled from a human donor with glioblastoma. This chain joins TRBV13 and TRBJ2-3; TRBD2 matches 13 bases. Sequenced here: blood, sampled before dendritic cell vaccination. The CDR3 is CASSFTGTSGIVTDTQYF. The CDR3 region has the DNA TGTGCCAGCAGCTTCACCGGGACTAGCGGGATCGTAACAGATACGCAGTATTTT.